This TCR beta chain derives from a study of blood T cell repertoires in COVID-19 (dated by TCRdb to the early 2020s). Study-wide context: Collaborator samples came from the United States, Italy and Spain and covered acute and convalescent phases of COVID-19. Where available, HLA class I and class II types were taken from metadata supplied by the sample provider and were not determined by assay-based typing. The prospective study material was composed of cDNA or gDNA derived from T cells, B-cell-depleted T cells, or PBMCs. Sample metadata almost always included a de-identified subject ID, COVID-19 status, age in years and sex. The samples were drawn from the first 160 participants of the ongoing ImmuneRACE study and from 950 to 1,500 subjects provided by 6 global collaborators. The repertoires were released in a freely available public database meant as a resource for research on the immune response to SARS-CoV-2. Subjects who had been exposed to COVID-19, were actively infected with it, or had recovered from it provided the deeply sampled blood TCRbeta repertoires that made up the dataset.

TCRbeta CDR3 regions were amplified from genomic DNA using the immunoSEQ Assay, a bias-controlled multiplex PCR. Processing in the source paper ran as follows. The number of nucleated cells in each sample was estimated by amplification of reference gene primers within the assay. To quantify the absolute abundance of each unique TCRbeta CDR3 rearrangement, sequence reads were collapsed and filtered. For each sample, productive Simpson clonality was calculated as the square root of Simpson's diversity index across productive rearrangements. TCRdb limited this immuneACCESS table to in-frame rearrangements with V and J called. A share of clones is missing; checked studies link under half to unresolved V genes, and the rest is unexplained. The DNA was the basis for D and trimming; V, J and clone size are from that table. In this sample the table shows 100,000 to 150,000 clones, approximately 81% of which occur a single time. The ten largest clones represent 8.4% of the sample.

V is pruned by 6 bases and J by 6 bases, leaving 7 bases of the junction without a gene match. The germline V gene encodes CDR1 SQVTM and CDR2 ANQGSEA. The CDR3 has 15 amino acids, counting the end cysteine and phenylalanine. The sequence is cut down to CDR3 DNA, 45 bases in frame from base 1. Concerning this clone itself: What antigen it recognizes has not been identified. Base qualities were left out, and no much larger clone turns up one base away.

General study outcomes and caveats: The quantity of clinical and demographic metadata differed by source and by participant and was supplied without curation.

Whole blood was collected in K2EDTA tubes by collaborating institutions according to the institutions' own protocols. For TCRbeta analysis, collaborators shipped samples as frozen whole blood, isolated PBMCs, or DNA extracted from either of those sample types. The sequence derives from a woman in her sixties with active or convalescent COVID-19. Sequenced: peripheral blood. Rearrangement joined TRBV29-1 to TRBJ2-3; 15 bases in the junction line up with TRBD2. CDR3 loop: CSVPGLAGGRDTQYF. The DNA is as follows: TGCAGCGTCCCTGGACTAGCGGGGGGGCGGGATACGCAGTATTTT.